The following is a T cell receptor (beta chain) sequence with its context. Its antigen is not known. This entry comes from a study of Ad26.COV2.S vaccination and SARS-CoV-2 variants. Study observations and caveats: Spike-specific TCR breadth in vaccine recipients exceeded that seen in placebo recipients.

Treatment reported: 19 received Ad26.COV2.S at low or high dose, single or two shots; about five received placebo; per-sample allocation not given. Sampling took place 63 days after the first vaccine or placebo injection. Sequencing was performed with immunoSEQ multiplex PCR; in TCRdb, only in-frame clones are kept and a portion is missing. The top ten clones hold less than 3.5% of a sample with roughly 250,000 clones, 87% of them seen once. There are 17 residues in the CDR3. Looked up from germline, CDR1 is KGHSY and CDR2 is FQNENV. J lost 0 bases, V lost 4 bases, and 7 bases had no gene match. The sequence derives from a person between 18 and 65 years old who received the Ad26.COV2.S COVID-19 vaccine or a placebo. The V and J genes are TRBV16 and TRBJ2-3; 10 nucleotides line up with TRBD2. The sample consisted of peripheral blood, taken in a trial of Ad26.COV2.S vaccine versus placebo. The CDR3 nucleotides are TGTGCCAGCAGCCTCCGGACTAGCGGACCTAGCACAGATACGCAGTATTTT. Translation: CASSLRTSGPSTDTQYF.